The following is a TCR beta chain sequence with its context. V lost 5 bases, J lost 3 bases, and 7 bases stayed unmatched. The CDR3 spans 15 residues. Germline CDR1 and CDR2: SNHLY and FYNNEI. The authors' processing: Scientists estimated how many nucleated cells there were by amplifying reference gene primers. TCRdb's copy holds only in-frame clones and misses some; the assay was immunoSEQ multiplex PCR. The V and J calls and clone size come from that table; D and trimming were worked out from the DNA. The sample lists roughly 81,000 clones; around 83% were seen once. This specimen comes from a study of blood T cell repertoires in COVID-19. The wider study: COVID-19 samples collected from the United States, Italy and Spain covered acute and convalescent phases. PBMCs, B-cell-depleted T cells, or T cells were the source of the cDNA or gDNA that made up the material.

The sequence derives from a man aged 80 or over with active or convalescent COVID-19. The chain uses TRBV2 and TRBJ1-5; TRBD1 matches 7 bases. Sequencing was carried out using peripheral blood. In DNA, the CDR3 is TGTGCCAGCAGTATGGACAGGCCCTACAATCAGCCCCAGCATTTT. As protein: CASSMDRPYNQPQHF.